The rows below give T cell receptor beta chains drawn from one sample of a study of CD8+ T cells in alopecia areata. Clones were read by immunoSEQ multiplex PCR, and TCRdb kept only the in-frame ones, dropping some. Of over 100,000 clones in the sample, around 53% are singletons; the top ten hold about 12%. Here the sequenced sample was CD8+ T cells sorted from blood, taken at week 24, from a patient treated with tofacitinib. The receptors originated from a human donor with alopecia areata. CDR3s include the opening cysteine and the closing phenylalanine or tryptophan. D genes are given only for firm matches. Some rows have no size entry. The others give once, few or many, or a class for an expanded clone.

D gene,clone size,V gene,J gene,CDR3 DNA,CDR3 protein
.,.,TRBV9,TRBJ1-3,TGTGCCAGCCGCTCGGGGCAGAGTAACACCATATATTTT,CASRSGQSNTIYF
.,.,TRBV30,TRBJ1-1,TGTGCCTGGACTCCCGGGAACACTGAAGCTTTCTTT,CAWTPGNTEAFF
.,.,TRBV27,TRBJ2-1,TGTGCCAGCAGTTCCCGGTGGCTAGCCGATGCTCACAATGAGCAGTTCTTC,CASSSRWLADAHNEQFF
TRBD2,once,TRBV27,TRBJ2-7,TGTGCCAGCAGTTCCCTAGCGGGGCGCGAGCAGTACTTC,CASSSLAGREQYF
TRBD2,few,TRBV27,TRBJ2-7,TGTGCCAGCAGTTCCCCCCCGGGAGGCGAGCAGTACTTC,CASSSPPGGEQYF
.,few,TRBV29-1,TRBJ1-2,TGCAGCGTTGACGGGCCGCCTTATGGCTACACCTTC,CSVDGPPYGYTF
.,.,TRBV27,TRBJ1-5,TGTGCCAGCAGTTTTGACGGTAGCAATCAGCCCCAGCATTTT,CASSFDGSNQPQHF
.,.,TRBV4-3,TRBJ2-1,TGCGCCAGCAGCCAAGATGTGGCCAGGACCTTCGAGCAGTTCTTC,CASSQDVARTFEQFF
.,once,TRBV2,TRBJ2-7,TGTGCCAGCAATCCATACAGGGCCGCCTACGAGCAGTACTTC,CASNPYRAAYEQYF
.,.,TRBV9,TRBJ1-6,TGTGCCAGCAGCAGCCGTCCCGTAGCGGATTCACCCCTCCACTTT,CASSSRPVADSPLHF
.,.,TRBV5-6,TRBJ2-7,TGTGCCAGCAGCTTGGATCAGGCTACCTCTTGGGAGCAGTACTTC,CASSLDQATSWEQYF
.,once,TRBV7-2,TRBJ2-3,TGTGCCAGCAGCTCTCTAGCGTCCTTCACAGATACGCAGTATTTT,CASSSLASFTDTQYF
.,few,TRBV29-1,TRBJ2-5,TGCAGCGTTGTAACAGAGACCCAGTACTTC,CSVVTETQYF
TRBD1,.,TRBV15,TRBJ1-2,TGTGCCACCCGGGACAGTCTCTATGGCTACACCTTC,CATRDSLYGYTF
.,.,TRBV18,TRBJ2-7,TGTGCCAGCTCACCTTCTAGCAGATCCTACGAGCAGTACTTC,CASSPSSRSYEQYF
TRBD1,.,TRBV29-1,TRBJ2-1,TGCAGCGGGTTGACAGGGTCCTCGTACAATGAGCAGTTCTTC,CSGLTGSSYNEQFF
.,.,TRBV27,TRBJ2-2,TGTGCCAGCAGTCCCGATTCCGGGGAGCTGTTTTTT,CASSPDSGELFF
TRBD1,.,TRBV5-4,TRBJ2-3,TGTGCCAGCAGCACGACAGGGGAGGCAGATACGCAGTATTTT,CASSTTGEADTQYF
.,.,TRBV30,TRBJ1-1,TGTGCCTGGCTCGCGCAGGGGTCAAACACTGAAGCTTTCTTT,CAWLAQGSNTEAFF
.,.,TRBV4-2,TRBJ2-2,TGTGCCAGCAGCCCGTTAGGGACAACGAACACCGGGGAGCTGTTTTTT,CASSPLGTTNTGELFF
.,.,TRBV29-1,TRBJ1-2,TGCAGCGTTGACAGGGGACTGGATGGCTACACCTTC,CSVDRGLDGYTF
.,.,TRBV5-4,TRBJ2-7,TGTGCCAGCAGCTTGGCTTCAGACTACGAGCAGTACTTC,CASSLASDYEQYF
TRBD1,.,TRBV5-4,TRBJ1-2,TGTGCCAGCAGCTTGGACAGGGGTAACTATGGCTACACCTTC,CASSLDRGNYGYTF
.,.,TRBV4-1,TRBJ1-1,TGCGCCAGCAGCCATACGCCCGGGCAGGGCGACACTGAAGCTTTCTTT,CASSHTPGQGDTEAFF
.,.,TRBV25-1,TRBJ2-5,TGTGCCAGCACCCCATGGGGGTTGGAGACCCAGTACTTC,CASTPWGLETQYF
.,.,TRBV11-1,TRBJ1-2,TGTGCCAGCAGCATCCCCGGGACCTTCTATGGCTACACCTTC,CASSIPGTFYGYTF